The present T cell receptor beta chain was sequenced within a study of cytotoxic CD8 clonotypes in ibrutinib-treated CLL. TCR beta libraries used 1.5 to 2 micrograms of DNA from cryopreserved PBMCs. J was trimmed by 3 bases and V by 6 bases; bases with no gene match: 8. Per the germline V gene, CDR1 is MNHEY and CDR2 is SVGAGI. The CDR3 totals 15 residues. The planned depth of sequencing spanned 1 in 200,000 to 1 in 1 million T cells. Repertoires were generated with immunoSEQ multiplex PCR, while TCRdb's copy carries only in-frame clones and drops some. The repertoire consists of 270,000 or so clones, with more than 70% occurring once and the leading ten covering 5.6%. As for this clone: Its antigen is undetermined.

Study-wide points: Whereas clonality rose at ibrutinib response, it declined toward baseline at progression. Sampling times, which were not matched between the groups, differed between sustained-remission patients and progressing patients.

V is TRBV6-5 and J is TRBJ2-7; 10 bases are a match to TRBD2. The clonotype originates from a human donor with chronic lymphocytic leukemia. Sequences were derived from PBMCs, sampled at disease progression, from a patient treated with ibrutinib. CDR3 sequence: CASSHGLAEFYEQYF. The CDR3 bases are TGTGCCAGCAGCCATGGACTAGCGGAATTCTACGAGCAGTACTTC.